The T cell receptor beta chain described here comes from a study of T cell responses to AZD1222 COVID-19 vaccine. The study's findings and limits: Spike-specific TCR repertoires showed rising breadth and depth after two AZD1222 doses. Reports indicate that nearly half of spike-specific TCRs are directed at unmutated variant regions. Among the donors, most were white British and more were female, and clonal diversity was possibly underestimated.

As for this clone: Antigen unknown.

The CDR3 is 16 amino acids. The junction had 6 bases not matched to a gene; V was cut back by 5 bases and J by 2 bases. The germline CDR1 and CDR2 sequences are SEHNR and FQNEAQ (reference sequence). The data were produced by immunoSEQ multiplex PCR, yet TCRdb's version contains in-frame clones alone and is incomplete. This sample carries about 110,000 clones, around 90% of them seen once, and the ten largest clones take about 3%. This sequence was found in an adult in good health. The starting material was peripheral blood, obtained on day 0 of MenACWY control vaccination. The rearrangement links TRBV7-9 to TRBJ2-2; 9 bases line up with TRBD1. CDR3 in DNA: TGTGCCAGCAGCCCGGGACAGGGACCCAACACCGGGGAGCTGTTTTTT. This encodes CASSPGQGPNTGELFF.